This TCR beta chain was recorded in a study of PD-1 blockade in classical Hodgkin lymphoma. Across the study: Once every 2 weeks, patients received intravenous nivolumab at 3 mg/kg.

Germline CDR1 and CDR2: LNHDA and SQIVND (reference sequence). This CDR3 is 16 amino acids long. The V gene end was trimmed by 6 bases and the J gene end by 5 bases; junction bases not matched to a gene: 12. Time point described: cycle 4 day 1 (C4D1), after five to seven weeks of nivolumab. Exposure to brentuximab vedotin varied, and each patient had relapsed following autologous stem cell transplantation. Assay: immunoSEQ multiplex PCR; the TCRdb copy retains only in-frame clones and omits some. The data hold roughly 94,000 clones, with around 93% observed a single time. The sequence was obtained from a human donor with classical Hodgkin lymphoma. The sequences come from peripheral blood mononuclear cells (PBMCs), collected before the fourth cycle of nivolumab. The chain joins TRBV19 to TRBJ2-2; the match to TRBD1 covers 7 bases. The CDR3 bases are TGTGCCAGTAGCCGAATCCGGGACAGACGTACCGGGGAGCTGTTTTTT. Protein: CASSRIRDRRTGELFF.